One T cell receptor beta chain is described in this entry. The antigen remains undetermined. The data were obtained in a study of vaccination and CD4 T cells after COVID-19. With 2 bases removed from V and 1 base from J, the gap between germline ends came to 8 bases. CDR3 length equals 13 residues. Germline V gene data show CDR1 as DFQATT and CDR2 as SNEGSKA (reference sequence). Treatment: approximately 9-day PBMC culture with coronavirus spike peptide pools or control peptides (ViraFEST assay). Those CD4+ T cells from the unexposed donor predate the COVID-19 pandemic (2011-2018). Expanded clonotypes were found by TCR sequencing after peptide-pool stimulation (ViraFEST). Subject to cell availability, CD4+ T cells from unexposed donors were probed with SARS-CoV-2 S/N and four cold-coronavirus spikes. Sequencing of cultured CD4+ T cell DNA used the Oncomine TCR Beta short-read assay. Genomic DNA was extracted from cultured CD4+ T cells. TCRdb reanalysed the PCR reads using MiXCR and keeps one entry per CDR3 protein. The table lists nearly 8,000 distinct CDR3 sequences, approximately 40% of them singletons.

What was sequenced was CD4+ T cells from blood, cultured in vitro. The chain uses TRBV20-1 and TRBJ1-1; D is unresolved. The TCR was taken from a human donor in good health. CDR3 amino acids: CSARLGWNTEAFF. CDR3 nucleotides: TGCAGTGCTAGATTGGGTTGGAACACTGAAGCTTTCTTT.